The rows below give T cell receptor beta chains drawn from one sample of a study of identical twins. TCRdb called the 5' RACE reads again in MiXCR, with one record for every CDR3 protein. The data show around 280,000 distinct CDR3 sequences, approximately 8.5% seen once. This sample also appeared in a second study, on yellow fever vaccine responses in identical twins.

Sequencing used memory (CD45RO+) T cells sorted from blood. These receptors all stem from a woman aged 18 to 35 in good health. The CDR3 runs from the conserved cysteine through the conserved F or W. The D gene is left open where the match is weak. The listing skips clone size in some rows; elsewhere it reads once, few, many or a size class.

cdr3_aa cdr3_nt j_call v_call clone_size d_call
CASSTGLGQGVSYEQYF TGTGCCAGCAGTACGGGGTTAGGACAGGGTGTATCCTACGAGCAGTACTTC TRBJ2-7 TRBV12-3/TRBV12-4 few TRBD1
CASSFLGLAGVLSNEQFF TGTGCCAGCAGTTTCCTGGGACTAGCGGGAGTTTTAAGCAATGAGCAGTTCTTC TRBJ2-1 TRBV12-3/TRBV12-4 few TRBD2
CASSLSSGSAEAFF TGTGCCAGCAGTTTATCATCGGGGAGCGCTGAAGCTTTCTTT TRBJ1-1 TRBV27 - -
CASSPQGGRADEQFF TGTGCCAGCAGCCCCCAGGGGGGTCGGGCAGACGAGCAGTTCTTC TRBJ2-1 TRBV7-2 - -
CASSSPALAATNTEAFF TGCGCCAGCAGCTCCCCGGCGTTAGCAGCGACCAACACTGAAGCTTTCTTT TRBJ1-1 TRBV5-1 - -
CASRRDSPLHF TGTGCCAGCAGGCGTGATTCACCCCTCCACTTT TRBJ1-6 TRBV28 few -
CSVRQNPQETQYF TGCAGCGTACGACAGAACCCCCAAGAGACCCAGTACTTC TRBJ2-5 TRBV29-1 - -
CATSIDGNVQKTQYF TGTGCCACCAGCATCGACGGGAACGTCCAAAAGACCCAGTACTTC TRBJ2-5 TRBV15 few -
CASSPKGQGAIDTQYF TGTGCCAGCAGCCCAAAGGGACAGGGGGCGATAGATACGCAGTATTTT TRBJ2-3 TRBV11-3 - TRBD1
CASSQDRDPSYNEQFF TGTGCCAGCAGCCAAGACAGGGACCCCTCCTACAATGAGCAGTTCTTC TRBJ2-1 TRBV4-2 few -
CASSYSGTSYEQYF TGTGCCAGCAGTTACAGCGGTACCTCCTACGAGCAGTACTTC TRBJ2-7 TRBV12-3/TRBV12-4 many -
CASSLSSGSPGETQYF TGTGCCAGCAGTTTGTCTAGCGGGAGTCCTGGGGAGACCCAGTACTTC TRBJ2-5 TRBV25-1 many TRBD2
CATSRVGLAGAETQYF TGTGCCACCAGCAGAGTGGGGCTAGCGGGAGCGGAGACCCAGTACTTC TRBJ2-5 TRBV15 few TRBD2
CSAGAGGNTEAFF TGCAGTGCGGGGGCTGGGGGAAACACTGAAGCTTTCTTT TRBJ1-1 TRBV20-1 few -
CASSLQGWGASSYNEQFF TGTGCCAGCAGCTTACAGGGGTGGGGCGCCAGCTCCTACAATGAGCAGTTCTTC TRBJ2-1 TRBV5-5 many TRBD1
CASSQGSKGQETQYF TGTGCCAGCAGCCAAGGGTCTAAGGGGCAAGAGACCCAGTACTTC TRBJ2-5 TRBV14 - -
CASAGMGLNQETQYF TGTGCCAGCGCCGGGATGGGGCTGAACCAAGAGACCCAGTACTTC TRBJ2-5 TRBV9 few -
CASSSTSGRVGETQYF TGTGCCAGCAGTTCCACTAGCGGGAGAGTCGGAGAGACCCAGTACTTC TRBJ2-5 TRBV27 - TRBD2
CASSLVESSYEQYF TGCGCCAGCAGCTTGGTGGAGAGCTCCTACGAGCAGTACTTC TRBJ2-7 TRBV5-1 - -
CASSGPQNTGELFF TGCGCCAGCTCTGGACCCCAGAACACCGGGGAGCTGTTTTTT TRBJ2-2 TRBV5-1 - -
CASSWRDSSTDTQYF TGCGCCAGCAGCTGGAGGGACTCAAGCACAGATACGCAGTATTTT TRBJ2-3 TRBV5-1 - -
CASSQGQHNQPQHF TGTGCCAGCAGCCAAGGGCAGCACAATCAGCCCCAGCATTTT TRBJ1-5 TRBV3-1 - -
CSTEGVAGGNEQFF TGCAGCACCGAAGGGGTAGCGGGAGGGAATGAGCAGTTCTTC TRBJ2-1 TRBV29-1 many TRBD2
CSVTLPQTGRYEQYF TGCAGCGTTACCCTCCCCCAGACAGGGCGCTACGAGCAGTACTTC TRBJ2-7 TRBV29-1 few TRBD1
CASSLGLAGSRGFHSETQYF TGTGCCAGCAGCTTAGGACTAGCGGGGAGCCGGGGTTTTCATTCGGAGACCCAGTACTTC TRBJ2-5 TRBV11-1 few TRBD2
CASSPAGSKNIQYF TGTGCCAGCAGCCCGGCAGGGTCCAAAAACATTCAGTACTTC TRBJ2-4 TRBV7-2 - -
CASRIKIGGYNEQFF TGTGCCAGCAGAATAAAGATAGGAGGTTACAATGAGCAGTTCTTC TRBJ2-1 TRBV12-3/TRBV12-4 few -
CATSDFKAGGHNEQFF TGTGCCACCAGTGATTTCAAAGCGGGAGGTCACAATGAGCAGTTCTTC TRBJ2-1 TRBV24-1 few TRBD2
CSVGGRHNEQFF TGCAGCGTTGGTGGGCGGCACAATGAGCAGTTCTTC TRBJ2-1 TRBV29-1 many -
CASTGTVGNTEAFF TGTGCCAGTACCGGGACGGTGGGGAACACTGAAGCTTTCTTT TRBJ1-1 TRBV19 - -
CASSRSELADTGELFF TGTGCCAGCAGCCGAAGCGAGCTAGCGGACACCGGGGAGCTGTTTTTT TRBJ2-2 TRBV3-1 few TRBD2
CASSLWVGTNYGYTF TGTGCCAGCAGCTTGTGGGTCGGAACTAACTATGGCTACACCTTC TRBJ1-2 TRBV5-5 - -
CASSSPSGSGYTF TGTGCCAGCAGTTCCCCATCGGGGAGTGGCTACACCTTC TRBJ1-2 TRBV6-5 - -
CASSGGSSLLAKNIQYF TGTGCCAGCTCGGGAGGGTCCAGCCTGCTAGCCAAAAACATTCAGTACTTC TRBJ2-4 TRBV11-3 few TRBD2
CASSLMGGNTIYF TGTGCCAGCAGCTTAATGGGGGGTAACACCATATATTTT TRBJ1-3 TRBV7-6 many -
CASESGNSPLHF TGTGCCAGCGAGTCTGGGAATTCACCCCTCCACTTT TRBJ1-6 TRBV6-6 few -
CASRQGGFGELFF TGTGCCAGCAGACAGGGGGGTTTCGGGGAGCTGTTTTTT TRBJ2-2 TRBV25-1 many TRBD1
CASRGARRSTDTQYF TGTGCCAGCAGGGGGGCCCGGAGGAGCACAGATACGCAGTATTTT TRBJ2-3 TRBV2 - -
CASTDRSYEQYF TGTGCCAGCACTGACAGGTCCTACGAGCAGTACTTC TRBJ2-7 TRBV2 few -
CASDINTGELFF TGTGCCAGCGACATCAACACCGGGGAGCTGTTTTTT TRBJ2-2 TRBV6-1 - -
CSARGRTGFSYEQYF TGCAGTGCTAGAGGCCGGACCGGGTTTTCCTACGAGCAGTACTTC TRBJ2-7 TRBV20-1 - -